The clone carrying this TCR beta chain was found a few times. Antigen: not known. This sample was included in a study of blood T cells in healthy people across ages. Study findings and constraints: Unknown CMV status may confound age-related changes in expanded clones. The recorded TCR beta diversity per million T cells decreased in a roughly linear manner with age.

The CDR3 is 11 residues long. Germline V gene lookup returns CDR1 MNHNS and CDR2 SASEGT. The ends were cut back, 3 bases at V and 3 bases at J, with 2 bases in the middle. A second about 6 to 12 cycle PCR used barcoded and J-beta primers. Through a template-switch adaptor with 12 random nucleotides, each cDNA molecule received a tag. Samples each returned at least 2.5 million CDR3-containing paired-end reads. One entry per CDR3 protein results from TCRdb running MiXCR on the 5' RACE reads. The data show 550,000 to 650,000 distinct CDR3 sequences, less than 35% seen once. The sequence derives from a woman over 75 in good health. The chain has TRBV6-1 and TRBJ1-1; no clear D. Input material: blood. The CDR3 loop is CASSDHTEAFF. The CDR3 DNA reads TGTGCCAGCAGTGATCACACTGAAGCTTTCTTT.